The table lists the clone carrying this T cell receptor beta chain with a few counts. The antigen is undetermined. This sample is part of a study of cytomegalovirus exposure and HLA in healthy donors. Study-wide results and caveats: Analysis was performed later, and it showed HLA-associated TCR beta chains to be more clonally expanded than equally common others. Per published accounts, TCR beta sequences correctly predicted the HLA-A and HLA-B alleles of most subjects. In a later analysis, a missense DCLRE1C variant was linked to TCR beta V- and J-gene trimming.

Amplification used 60 Vbeta primers and 13 Jbeta primers. Some clones are missing from TCRdb's copy, which holds only in-frame ones; the method was immunoSEQ multiplex PCR. The sample lists around 190,000 clones, approximately 82% seen once, with about 1.7% in the top ten. Per the germline V gene, CDR1 is SGDLS and CDR2 is YYNGEE. This CDR3 contains 15 residues. The junction had 7 bases not matched to a gene; V was cut back by 0 bases and J by 9 bases. This sequence joins TRBV9 and TRBJ2-2, with TRBD2 identical over 8 bases. The sequence derives from a man between 35 and 55 years old in good health and CMV-seropositive. The sequencing sample was made of PBMCs. For the CDR3, the DNA is TGTGCCAGCAGCGTAGGGACGGGAGGGCCCAGGGAGCTGTTTTTT. Encoded protein: CASSVGTGGPRELFF.